This TCR beta chain is drawn from a study of T-cell memory formation after mild COVID-19. Whole-study results and caveats: Pre-infection memory contained some responding clones, which suggested that cross-reactive memory had joined. Largely, contracting CD4+ clones fell within CM and EM, and contracting CD8+ clones within EMRA.

Germline CDR1 and CDR2: MNHEY and SVGAGI. Trimming cost V 0 bases and J 2 bases, with 13 bases left between them. This CDR3 has 16 amino acids. It was 5'RACE with constant-segment primers that produced the TCR alpha and TCR beta cDNA libraries, which carried sample barcodes and UMIs. From the 5' RACE reads, TCRdb called clonotypes with MiXCR, one entry per CDR3 protein. Of roughly 550,000 distinct CDR3 sequences in the sample, approximately 20% were seen once. In the case of this clonotype: Antigen unknown.

V and J are TRBV6-5 and TRBJ1-2; no reliable D call. The clonotype originates from an adult woman who had mild COVID-19 (a few samples of this study predate the infection). Cell type and time point are not known. Sequencing input: PBMCs or a T cell subset sorted from them (not recorded which). CDR3 nucleotides: TGTGCCAGCAGTTACTCGTCCCCGGCGGCAAACTATGGCTACACCTTC. This gives the protein CASSYSSPAANYGYTF.